This TCR beta chain was recovered during a study of cytomegalovirus exposure and HLA in healthy donors. A multiplex PCR was run with 60 Vbeta primers and 13 Jbeta primers. The repertoire was sequenced with immunoSEQ multiplex PCR; TCRdb's copy has only in-frame clones and lacks some. The table has about 120,000 clones, roughly four fifths seen once. CDR1 MNHNS and CDR2 SASEGT come from the germline V gene. This CDR3 spans 12 amino acids. Between the trimmed V and J ends, which lost 8 bases and 11 bases, there was a span of 13 bases. Worth noting for this clone: Its antigen is not known.

Study-wide results and limits: Cytomegalovirus association was assigned to about 150 TCR beta chains. An apparent linkage of common viral pathogens to several of the most significant clusters emerged in a later analysis. An analysis was carried out at a later point. It showed that HLA-associated TCR beta chains were more clonally expanded than equally common non-associated chains. Highly shared sequence variants in one cluster were likely a sequencing artifact.

The material sequenced was PBMCs. This receptor was identified in a woman aged 18 to 35 in good health and CMV-seronegative. The chain recombines TRBV6-1 with TRBJ1-6; D gene uncertain. The CDR3 here is CASDPDQAPLHF. The CDR3 DNA reads as TGTGCCAGCGATCCCGATCAGGCACCCCTCCACTTT.